This T cell receptor (beta chain) was recovered during a study of blood T cells in healthy people across ages. Study at large: Template switching captured about one barcoded beta molecule per two T cells.

Ten or more counts support this clonotype. Germline V gene lookup returns CDR1 DFQATT and CDR2 SNEGSKA (reference sequence). The CDR3 is 15 amino acids. V lost 0 bases, J lost 3 bases, and 6 bases stayed unmatched. For the second PCR, which ran for about 7 to 11 cycles, a sample-barcoded 5' primer and a J-beta primer mix were used. Every cDNA was tagged by a template-switch adaptor with 12 random nucleotides. TCRdb redid the calling of the 5' RACE reads with MiXCR, one entry per CDR3 protein. The sample yields about 1,800,000 distinct CDR3 sequences, 25% to 30% seen once. Each individual donor underwent a draw of 8 to 10 milliliters of peripheral blood.

This receptor was taken from a woman aged 25 to 39 in good health. The chain recombines TRBV20-1 with TRBJ2-7; 9 bases map to TRBD2. The sample taken for sequencing was blood. The CDR3 bases are TGCAGTGCTAGAGATCCAGCGGGGGGCCTCTACGAGCAGTACTTC. It codes for CSARDPAGGLYEQYF.